This paragraph reports one T cell receptor (beta chain). The same CDR3 is also encoded by other DNA sequences in this sample. TCRdb keeps only in-frame clones here, not all; method: immunoSEQ multiplex PCR. Of tens of thousands of clones listed, around 82% are singletons. This record belongs to a study of blood T cell repertoires in COVID-19. Sequenced input: peripheral blood. The clonotype comes from a woman over 75 with active or convalescent COVID-19.

CDR3 protein: CASSFRGNTIYF. CDR3 in DNA: TGTGCCAGCAGTTTTCGGGGGAACACCATATATTTT. The chain links TRBV28 to TRBJ1-3; the D gene is possibly TRBD1 (5 bases). V shed 3 bases and J shed 7 bases, with 7 bases lying between them. CDR3 length: 12 amino acids. Germline CDR1 MDHEN, CDR2 SYDVKM.